A single sample is the source of the 10 T cell receptor beta chains below, sequenced in a study of T-cell reconstitution after alpha-beta-depleted transplantation in children. The TCRbeta library incorporated unique molecular identifiers. TCRdb redid the calling of the PCR reads with MiXCR, one entry per CDR3 protein. The sample shows 600,000 or so distinct CDR3 sequences, around 23% of them seen only once. Sequences were derived from PBMCs, mostly from graft donor cells, sampled 360 days after TCRalphabeta/CD19-depleted stem cell transplant. The receptors were sampled from a boy younger than two who had a stem cell transplant for acute myeloid leukemia, so the T cells may come from the graft donor.

V is TRBV20-1 and J is TRBJ2-7; D remains unclear. CDR1 and CDR2 (germline): DFQATT, SNEGSKA (reference sequence). V lost 4 bases and J 0 bases, leaving 25 bases between the germline ends. This CDR3 comprises 18 residues. The CDR3 is CSATMPVGAPSSSYEQYF. In nucleotides, the CDR3 is TGCAGTGCTACGATGCCGGTTGGTGCTCCCTCGAGCTCCTACGAGCAGTACTTC.

This clonotype was picked up one time. The chain couples TRBV6-1 to TRBJ1-2, with D possibly matching TRBD1 (5 bases). CDR1 is MNHNS, CDR2 SASEGT, per germline. V was pared by 5 bases and J by 0 bases, with 19 bases between. The CDR3 sequence is 17 residues long. CDR3 DNA sequence: TGTGCCAGCAGTAGGGACTCGGGGACCCCCTCTAACTATGGCTACACCTTC. It yields the protein CASSRDSGTPSNYGYTF.

V and J are TRBV6-5 and TRBJ2-1; either TRBD1 or TRBD2 may supply D (5 bases each). This CDR3 has 18 residues. The germline V and J ends were trimmed by 0 bases and 3 bases, with 18 bases remaining between them. Germline assignment: CDR1 MNHEY and CDR2 SVGAGI. CDR3 nucleotide sequence: TGTGCCAGCAGTTACTCGCCCGTCACTTGGGGGTACTACAATGAGCAGTTCTTC. Protein: CASSYSPVTWGYYNEQFF.

This clonotype was recorded many times. V usage is TRBV12-3 or TRBV12-4 and J usage is TRBJ1-4; TRBD1 might be the D (5 bases). The CDR3 sequence is 17 residues long. Deletions cut 6 bases from V and 5 bases from J, with 22 bases between. The CDR3 protein is CASRRDATGLLNEKLFF. The DNA of the CDR3 is TGTGCCAGCAGACGCGATGCCACAGGTCTTCTAAATGAAAAACTGTTTTTT.

This clonotype occurred a few times. This chain joins TRBV6-1 and TRBJ1-4; perhaps TRBD1 as D (5 bases). Looked up from germline, CDR1 is MNHNS and CDR2 is SASEGT. With 5 bases removed from V and 7 bases from J, the gap between germline ends came to 14 bases. This CDR3 region has 14 residues. CDR3 sequence reads: CASSPQGRSEKLFF. In nucleotides, the CDR3 is TGTGCCAGCAGTCCTCAGGGAAGGAGTGAAAAACTGTTTTTT.

This sequence joins TRBV20-1 and TRBJ2-7, with D maybe TRBD1 (6 bases). There are 12 residues in the CDR3. Germline lookup yields CDR1 DFQATT and CDR2 SNEGSKA (reference sequence). V was trimmed by 5 bases and J by 6 bases, leaving 14 bases between them. CDR3 in amino acids: CSAHNRVSEQYF. In DNA, the CDR3 is TGCAGTGCTCATAACAGGGTTTCCGAGCAGTACTTC.

This clonotype was seen a handful of times. The J gene is TRBJ2-3, the V gene TRBV5-5; D possibly corresponds to TRBD2 (5 bases). V was clipped by 0 bases and J by 1 base, with 9 bases between them. Germline V gene data show CDR1 as SGHKS and CDR2 as YYEKEE (reference sequence). The CDR3 is 15 residues long. CDR3 residues: CASSLAGVGTDTQYF. CDR3 DNA sequence: TGTGCCAGCAGCTTGGCCGGGGTGGGCACAGATACGCAGTATTTT.

The chain joins TRBV2 to TRBJ1-1, with D possibly matching TRBD1 (6 bases). Germline assignment: CDR1 SNHLY and CDR2 FYNNEI. This CDR3 contains 13 residues. V gave up 1 base and J gave up 5 bases, with 8 bases separating them. CDR3 sequence: CASSEGQETEAFF. Written as DNA, the CDR3 is TGTGCCAGCAGTGAAGGACAGGAGACTGAAGCTTTCTTT.

The rearrangement uses TRBV6-1 and TRBJ1-4; D is undetermined. Trimming cost V 6 bases and J 15 bases, with 17 bases left between them. Germline assignment: CDR1 MNHNS and CDR2 SASEGT. The CDR3 totals 12 residues. This CDR3 reads CASRTGGSRLFF. DNA of the CDR3: TGTGCCAGCAGGACGGGCGGGTCCAGATTGTTTTTT.

This clonotype was detected a few times. V and J are TRBV28 and TRBJ2-4, with D unclear. Trimming took 0 bases from V and 3 from J, leaving 21 bases between them. The CDR3 has 19 residues. From germline, CDR1 is MDHEN and CDR2 SYDVKM. The CDR3 DNA reads TGTGCCAGCAGTTTATGGCCCTACCGGCGCCCCTTAGGCAAAAACATTCAGTACTTC. This encodes CASSLWPYRRPLGKNIQYF.